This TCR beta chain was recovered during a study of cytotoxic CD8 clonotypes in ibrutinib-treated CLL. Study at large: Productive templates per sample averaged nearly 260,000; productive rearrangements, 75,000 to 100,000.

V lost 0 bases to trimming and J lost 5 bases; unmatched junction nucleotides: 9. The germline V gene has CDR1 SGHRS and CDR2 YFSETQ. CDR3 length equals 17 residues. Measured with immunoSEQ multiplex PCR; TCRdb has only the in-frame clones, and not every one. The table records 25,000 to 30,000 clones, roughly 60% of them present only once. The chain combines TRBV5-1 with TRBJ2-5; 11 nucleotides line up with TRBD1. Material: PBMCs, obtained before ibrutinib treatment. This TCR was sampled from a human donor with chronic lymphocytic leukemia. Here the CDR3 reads CASSLGPGQGAWETQYF. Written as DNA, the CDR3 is TGCGCCAGCAGCTTGGGGCCCGGACAGGGGGCTTGGGAGACCCAGTACTTC.